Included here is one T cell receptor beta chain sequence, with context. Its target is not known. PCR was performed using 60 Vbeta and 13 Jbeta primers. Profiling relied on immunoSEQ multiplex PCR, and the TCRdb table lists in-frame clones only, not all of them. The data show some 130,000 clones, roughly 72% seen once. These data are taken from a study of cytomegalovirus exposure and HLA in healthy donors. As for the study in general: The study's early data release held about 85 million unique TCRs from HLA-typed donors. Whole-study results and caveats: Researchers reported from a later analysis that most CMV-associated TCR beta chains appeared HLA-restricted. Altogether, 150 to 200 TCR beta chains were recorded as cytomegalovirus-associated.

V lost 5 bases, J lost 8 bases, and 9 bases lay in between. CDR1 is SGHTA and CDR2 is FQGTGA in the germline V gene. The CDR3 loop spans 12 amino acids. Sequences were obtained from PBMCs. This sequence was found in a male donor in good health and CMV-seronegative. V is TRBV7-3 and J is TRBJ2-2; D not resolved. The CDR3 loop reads CASSPLEGELFF. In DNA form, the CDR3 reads TGTGCCAGCAGCCCTTTGGAGGGGGAGCTGTTTTTT.